Below, one T cell receptor beta chain is given with its context. Its specificity is not known. The source of the sample is a study of a mutant IDH1 vaccine in newly diagnosed glioma. Study-level background: Patients arrived already treated with radiotherapy, temozolomide, or both, most having had both. Visit V13 took place at week 47, and visit V12 happened at week 35. Study-wide results and limits: Of the patients, more than 80% had vaccine-induced immune responses.

Sequencing used immunoSEQ multiplex PCR; TCRdb keeps in-frame clones, though not all of them. The data hold around 50,000 clones, with around 90% observed a single time. Documented time point: week 35, safety follow-up. Vaccination used 300 ug of mutant IDH1 20-mer peptide per dose, with topical imiquimod. Patients were given eight vaccinations, scheduled in weeks 1, 3, 5, 7, 11, 15, 19 and 23. This material consisted of PBMCs, taken from a glioma patient whose treatment included an IDH1 peptide vaccine. This receptor was taken from a woman aged 40 to 50 with glioma.

The CDR3 DNA is TGTGCCACCAGCAGAGAGGAGACAGCAACCTCCGGCTACACCTTC. Translated: CATSREETATSGYTF. The chain has TRBV15 and TRBJ1-2, with D perhaps TRBD1 (5 bases). The CDR3 runs to 15 residues. V dropped 0 bases and J dropped 8 bases, with 16 bases sitting between them. CDR1 is LNHNV and CDR2 is YYDKDF in the germline V gene (reference sequence).